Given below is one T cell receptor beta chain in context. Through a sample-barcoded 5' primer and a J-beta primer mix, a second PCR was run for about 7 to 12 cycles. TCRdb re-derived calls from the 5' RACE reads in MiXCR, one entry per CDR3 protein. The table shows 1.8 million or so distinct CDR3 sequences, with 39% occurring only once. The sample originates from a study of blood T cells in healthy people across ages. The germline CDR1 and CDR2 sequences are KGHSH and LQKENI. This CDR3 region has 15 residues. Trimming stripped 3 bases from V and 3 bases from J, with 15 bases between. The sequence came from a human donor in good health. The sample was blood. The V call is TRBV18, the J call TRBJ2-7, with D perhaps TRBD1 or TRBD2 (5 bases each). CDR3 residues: CASSPQAGRFYEQYF. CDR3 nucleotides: TGTGCCAGCTCACCTCAGGCAGGGAGATTCTACGAGCAGTACTTC.